Below, 21 T cell receptor beta chains from the same sample are listed, as sequenced in a study of preoperative IRX-2 immunotherapy in early breast cancer. Documented treatment: preoperative locoregional IRX-2 cytokine immunotherapy. This table comes from immunoSEQ multiplex PCR, and its TCRdb copy is limited to in-frame clones, with some not included. There are approximately 44,000 clones in the sample; around 96% occur only once, and 1.6% lies in the top ten. This specimen was tumor tissue, taken after IRX-2 immunotherapy. All receptors come from a human donor with breast cancer.

J is TRBJ2-7 and V is TRBV9; TRBD2 might be the D (7 bases). The CDR3 is 16 residues long. V was trimmed by 5 bases and J by 6 bases, leaving 24 bases between them. Germline assignment: CDR1 SGDLS and CDR2 YYNGEE. Written as DNA, the CDR3 is TGTGCCAGCAGTACTATCTTAGGGGGAGGGCCGGGCGAGCAGTACTTC. Encoded protein: CASSTILGGGPGEQYF. The whole variable domain, remainder taken from reference TRBV9 and TRBJ2-7, is DSGVTQTPKHLITATGQRVTLRCSPRSGDLSVYWYQQSLDQGLQFLIQYYNGEERAKGNILERFSAQQFPDLHSELNLSSLELGDSALYFCASSTILGGGPGEQYFGPGTRLTVT.

This CDR3 is CASSQVRIAGELFF. For the CDR3, the DNA is TGCGCCAGCAGCCAAGTTCGGATAGCCGGGGAGCTGTTTTTT. The chain carries TRBV4-1 and TRBJ2-2; D unclear. Per germline, CDR1 MGHRA and CDR2 YSYEKL. V shed 1 base and J shed 6 bases, with 9 bases lying between them. CDR3 length: 14 amino acids.

This clone was found once. This chain links TRBV28 with TRBJ1-4; maybe TRBD1 (6 bases). The germline V and J ends were trimmed by 3 bases and 5 bases, with 16 bases remaining between them. This CDR3 has 16 residues. Per the germline V gene, CDR1 is MDHEN and CDR2 is SYDVKM. The CDR3 bases are TGTGCCAGCAGTTTTTCCTCCAGGGGAGGAAATGAAAAACTGTTTTTT. Translating it yields CASSFSSRGGNEKLFF.

CDR3 sequence: CASSPGLATDTQYF. The CDR3 region has the DNA TGCGCCAGCAGCCCGGGACTAGCAACAGATACGCAGTATTTT. The rearrangement links TRBV5-1 to TRBJ2-3; 9 positions match TRBD2. Per the germline V gene, CDR1 is SGHRS and CDR2 is YFSETQ. With V trimmed by 4 bases and J by 3 bases, 3 bases remained unmatched. This CDR3 is 14 amino acids long.

Concerning this clone itself: The sample holds other DNA sequences that translate to the same CDR3. The V and J genes are TRBV7-2 and TRBJ1-5; D not resolved. CDR1 and CDR2 from the germline V gene are SGHTA and FQGNSA. V was trimmed by 2 bases and J by 4 bases, leaving 9 bases between them. This CDR3 spans 14 amino acids. This CDR3 is CASSLSHPNQPQHF. The CDR3 DNA reads TGTGCCAGCAGCTTAAGTCACCCTAATCAGCCCCAGCATTTT.

The rearrangement joins TRBV6-6 to TRBJ1-6; D perhaps matches TRBD1 (5 bases). With 5 bases removed from V and 7 bases from J, the gap between germline ends came to 15 bases. The CDR3 extends over 15 amino acids. Germline V gene sequence: CDR1 MNHNY, CDR2 SVGAGI (reference sequence). Here the CDR3 reads CASSVWGGRNSPLHF. The CDR3 DNA reads as TGTGCCAGCAGTGTCTGGGGGGGAAGGAATTCACCCCTCCACTTT.

The rearrangement joins TRBV28 to TRBJ1-5; the D is unclear. Germline CDR1 MDHEN, CDR2 SYDVKM. V was pared by 7 bases and J by 4 bases, with 14 bases between. The CDR3 has 14 residues. Here the CDR3 reads CASTPSRDNQPQHF. The DNA for the CDR3 is TGTGCCAGCACCCCCTCGCGGGATAATCAGCCCCAGCATTTT.

The gene calls are TRBV7-9 and TRBJ2-5; D is undetermined. The ends were cut back, 5 bases at V and 1 base at J, with 5 bases in the middle. Per germline, CDR1 SEHNR and CDR2 FQNEAQ (reference sequence). This CDR3 region has 12 residues. CDR3 loop: CASSHPQETQYF. CDR3 DNA: TGTGCCAGCAGCCACCCCCAAGAGACCCAGTACTTC.

This chain links TRBV28 with TRBJ2-7; TRBD1 matches 9 bases. Germline-derived CDR1 and CDR2 are MDHEN and SYDVKM. This CDR3 is built from 15 residues. J was trimmed by 0 bases and V by 3 bases; bases with no gene match: 3. This chain's CDR3 is CASSFWTGVSYEQYF. CDR3 coding DNA: TGTGCCAGCAGTTTCTGGACAGGGGTCTCCTACGAGCAGTACTTC.

This sequence joins TRBV18 and TRBJ2-7; the D gene could be TRBD1 or TRBD2 (5 bases each). CDR3 length equals 16 residues. CDR1 is KGHSH, CDR2 LQKENI, per germline. The germline V and J ends were trimmed by 3 bases and 2 bases, with 17 bases remaining between them. CDR3: CASSPSRHGTTYEQYF. In DNA, the CDR3 is TGTGCCAGCTCACCGTCCAGGCACGGGACCACCTACGAGCAGTACTTC.

V gene TRBV15 combines with J gene TRBJ2-3; the match to TRBD1 covers 9 bases. The trim removed 0 bases at V and 5 bases at J, leaving 6 bases unmatched. The germline V gene encodes CDR1 LNHNV and CDR2 YYDKDF (reference sequence). The CDR3 is made up of 16 amino acids. CDR3 protein: CATSRDVTGGLDTQYF. Here the CDR3 DNA reads TGTGCCACCAGCAGAGATGTGACAGGGGGTCTAGATACGCAGTATTTT. Full variable domain (rest looked up from reference TRBV15 and TRBJ2-3): DAMVIQNPRYQVTQFGKPVTLSCSQTLNHNVMYWYQQKSSQAPKLLFHYYDKDFNNEADTPDNFQSRRPNTSFCFLDIRSPGLGDTAMYLCATSRDVTGGLDTQYFGPGTRLTVL.

This chain uses TRBV18 with TRBJ2-5; 15 bases map to TRBD2. CDR3 length: 17 amino acids. The junction had 8 bases not matched to a gene; V was cut back by 3 bases and J by 6 bases. Germline lookup yields CDR1 KGHSH and CDR2 LQKENI. CDR3 residues: CASSPGLAGGVGQTQYF. In DNA, the CDR3 is TGTGCCAGCTCACCCGGACTAGCGGGAGGGGTAGGCCAGACCCAGTACTTC.

The rearrangement uses TRBV18 and TRBJ2-7, with unresolved D. Germline loops: CDR1 KGHSH, CDR2 LQKENI. V dropped 1 base and J dropped 6 bases, with 10 bases sitting between them. The CDR3 has 13 amino acids. The CDR3 nucleotides read TGTGCCAGCTCACCACAAAGACCAGGCGAGCAGTACTTC. Translated: CASSPQRPGEQYF.

The genes are TRBV28 and TRBJ1-5; D remains ambiguous. The CDR3 is 12 amino acids. Trimming took 10 bases from V and 3 from J, leaving 10 bases between them. Germline CDR1 and CDR2: MDHEN and SYDVKM. The CDR3: CATRVPNQPQHF. DNA for the CDR3: TGTGCCACCCGGGTACCCAATCAGCCCCAGCATTTT.

The chain is built from TRBV20-1 and TRBJ2-5; D is perhaps TRBD1 (5 bases). This CDR3 spans 11 amino acids. V lost 7 bases and J 5 bases, leaving 11 bases between the germline ends. The germline V gene encodes CDR1 DFQATT and CDR2 SNEGSKA (reference sequence). CDR3 nucleotides: TGCAGTGTTGAGCCAGGGGAGACCCAGTACTTC. Its protein product is CSVEPGETQYF.

The V gene is TRBV5-6, the J gene TRBJ1-3; D uncertain. V lost 5 bases, J lost 10 bases, and 19 bases lay in between. Germline CDR1 SGHDT, CDR2 YYEEEE. The CDR3 runs 14 residues. The CDR3 DNA follows: TGTGCCAGCAGTCCCGGGTCCTTCGTCGGGACCATATATTTT. Translating gives CASSPGSFVGTIYF. The whole variable domain, filled in from reference TRBV5-6 and TRBJ1-3, reads DAGVTQSPTHLIKTRGQQVTLRCSPKSGHDTVSWYQQALGQGPQFIFQYYEEEERQRGNFPDRFSGHQFPNYSSELNVNALLLGDSALYLCASSPGSFVGTIYFGEGSWLTVV.

The chain links TRBV19 to TRBJ1-1, with D perhaps TRBD1 (6 bases). Trimming removed 4 bases from V and 2 bases from J, with 17 bases in between. CDR1 and CDR2 (germline): LNHDA, SQIVND (reference sequence). This CDR3 spans 16 amino acids. CDR3 nucleotide sequence: TGTGCCAGTAGTACCGGACAGCCCCCCCTTAACACTGAAGCTTTCTTT. The encoded protein is CASSTGQPPLNTEAFF.

The V and J genes are TRBV28 and TRBJ2-7, with D unresolved. The CDR3 has 13 amino acids. The V and J ends lost 8 bases and 2 bases respectively, with 13 bases between them. The V gene's germline CDR1 is MDHEN and CDR2 SYDVKM. The chain's CDR3 is CASGTTSTYEQYF. CDR3 DNA: TGTGCCAGCGGAACCACCTCAACCTACGAGCAGTACTTC.

The rearrangement links TRBV27 to TRBJ1-5; D uncertain. V was pared by 5 bases and J by 7 bases, with 18 bases between. The CDR3 is 15 residues long. Germline assignment: CDR1 MNHEY and CDR2 SMNVEV (reference sequence). The CDR3 here is CASSRFAGGGQPQHF. The CDR3 DNA reads as TGTGCCAGCAGTCGGTTCGCGGGCGGCGGACAGCCCCAGCATTTT.

The chain links TRBV11-2 to TRBJ2-1; D ambiguous. Trimming removed 0 bases at V and 4 bases at J, with 4 bases between. The CDR3 runs to 13 residues. Looked up from germline, CDR1 is SGHAT and CDR2 is FQNNGV. CDR3 nucleotides: TGTGCCAGCAGCTTAGACGGGTACAATGAGCAGTTCTTC. Protein product: CASSLDGYNEQFF.

The rearrangement links TRBV5-1 to TRBJ2-1; TRBD1 matches 12 bases. Germline V gene data show CDR1 as SGHRS and CDR2 as YFSETQ. This CDR3 has 16 amino acids. Trimming cost V 4 bases and J 9 bases; bases outside gene matches: 11. CDR3 sequence (DNA): TGCGCCAGCAGCCCGAACCAGGGACAGGGGGCTGGTGAGCAGTTCTTC. Its protein is CASSPNQGQGAGEQFF.